Below are 24 T cell receptor beta chains sequenced from a single sample in a study of blood T cell repertoires in COVID-19. Assay: immunoSEQ multiplex PCR; the TCRdb copy retains only in-frame clones and omits some. The profile covers around 150,000 clones, with approximately 92% appearing a single time and 3.5% to 5% taken by the ten largest. The specimen was peripheral blood. Receptors were obtained from a woman aged 45-60 years with acute or convalescent COVID-19.

V is TRBV14 and J is TRBJ1-2; D uncertain. CDR1 and CDR2 (germline): SGHDN, FVKESK. V dropped 1 base and J dropped 4 bases, with 7 bases sitting between them. The CDR3 has 13 residues. The CDR3 DNA is TGTGCCAGCAGCCAAGCGGGTGGCTATGGCTACACCTTC. Translation: CASSQAGGYGYTF. The variable domain in full, with the rest retrieved from reference TRBV14 and TRBJ1-2, is EAGVTQFPSHSVIEKGQTVTLRCDPISGHDNLYWYRRVMGKEIKFLLHFVKESKQDESGMPNNRFLAERTGGTYSTLKVQPAELEDSGVYFCASSQAGGYGYTFGSGTRLTVV.

The rearrangement uses TRBV12-5 and TRBJ2-7; a weak D match, TRBD2 (6 bases). Germline V gives CDR1 LGHNT, CDR2 FRNRAP. V lost 0 bases to trimming and J lost 4 bases, with 13 bases between them. The CDR3 length is 15 residues. The CDR3 is CASGLVGSGSYEQYF. In DNA, the CDR3 is TGTGCTAGTGGTTTGGTTGGTAGCGGTTCTTACGAGCAGTACTTC.

V gene TRBV15 combines with J gene TRBJ1-2, with D maybe TRBD1 (5 bases). The V end lost 0 bases, the J end lost 4 bases, and 9 bases lay between the germline ends. From germline, CDR1 is LNHNV and CDR2 YYDKDF (reference sequence). This CDR3 has 14 residues. In DNA, the CDR3 is TGTGCCACCAGCAGAGAACCCGACAGCTATGGCTACACCTTC. Translation: CATSREPDSYGYTF.

The chain employs TRBV5-8 and TRBJ2-1; 10 nucleotides line up with TRBD1. Per germline, CDR1 SGHTS and CDR2 YDEGEE. With V trimmed by 3 bases and J by 6 bases, 12 bases remained unmatched. The CDR3 totals 17 residues. The CDR3 here is CASSYLLTGGFGNEQFF. CDR3 coding DNA: TGTGCCAGCAGCTATCTACTGACAGGGGGCTTCGGCAATGAGCAGTTCTTC.

The V gene is TRBV5-1, the J gene TRBJ1-4, with a tentative D call TRBD1 (6 bases). V dropped 2 bases and J dropped 5 bases, with 10 bases sitting between them. Per germline, CDR1 SGHRS and CDR2 YFSETQ. The length of the CDR3 is 14 residues. For the CDR3, the DNA is TGCGCCAGCAGCTTCGGACAGCAAAATGAAAAACTGTTTTTT. Protein sequence: CASSFGQQNEKLFF.

This clone occurred once. The CDR3 region has the DNA TGCAGTGCTAGTCGAGGACAATTGAACACTGAAGCTTTCTTT. It yields the protein CSASRGQLNTEAFF. This sequence joins TRBV20-1 and TRBJ1-1; D possibly corresponds to TRBD1 (5 bases). The CDR3 sequence is 14 residues long. Germline CDR1 and CDR2: DFQATT and SNEGSKA (reference sequence). V lost 3 bases and J lost 0, with 11 bases in between.

The rearrangement uses TRBV5-1 and TRBJ1-2; D unresolved. The CDR3 totals 13 residues. V was clipped by 0 bases and J by 10 bases, with 13 bases between them. Per germline, CDR1 SGHRS and CDR2 YFSETQ. The CDR3 here is CASSLGRLRIYTF. CDR3 sequence (DNA): TGCGCCAGCAGCTTGGGCAGACTAAGGATCTACACCTTC.

This clone appeared a single time. The V and J genes are TRBV19 and TRBJ2-1; 9 bases map to TRBD1. The J segment lost 8 bases and the V segment lost 4 bases, leaving 9 bases of the junction unmatched. The CDR3 contains 15 residues. Germline CDR1 LNHDA, CDR2 SQIVND (reference sequence). DNA for the CDR3: TGTGCCAGTAGTACGCCCGGGACAGGGAAGGATGAGCAGTTCTTC. Translated, it gives CASSTPGTGKDEQFF.

This clone appeared once. The junction does not match germline at one end; this may be a read error. V and J are TRBV14 and TRBJ2-1; 9 bases fit TRBD2. Germline V gives CDR1 SGHDN, CDR2 FVKESK. This CDR3 is built from 16 residues. CDR3 coding DNA: TGTGCCAGCAGCGTTATAGCGGGGGCCTCCGACAATGAGCAGTTCTTC. This translates into CASSVIAGASDNEQFF.

The chain carries TRBV25-1 and TRBJ1-2; TRBD1 matches at 7 bases. Germline CDR1 MGHDK, CDR2 SYGVNS. Unmatched junction bases numbered 9, after V lost 1 base and J lost 7 bases. The CDR3 has 15 residues. In DNA, the CDR3 is TGTGCCAGCAGTGAATTGGGGACAGCAGTAGGTGGCTACACCTTC. Its protein is CASSELGTAVGGYTF.

The chain couples TRBV18 to TRBJ2-1, with D perhaps matching TRBD2 (7 bases). This CDR3 region has 14 residues. Germline V gene lookup returns CDR1 KGHSH and CDR2 LQKENI. The V and J ends lost 8 bases and 0 bases respectively, with 11 bases between them. In DNA, the CDR3 is TGTGCCAGCCTGGGGGGGCTCTCCTACAATGAGCAGTTCTTC. It codes for CASLGGLSYNEQFF.

The V gene is TRBV14, the J gene TRBJ2-1; weak D call: TRBD2 (5 bases). CDR1 is SGHDN and CDR2 is FVKESK in the germline V gene. The CDR3 sequence is 15 residues long. V lost 3 bases to trimming and J lost 2 bases, with 11 bases between them. The CDR3 is CASSHRGPPYNEQFF. CDR3 bases: TGTGCCAGCAGCCATCGCGGGCCCCCCTACAATGAGCAGTTCTTC.

CDR3 region: CASSLSWGELNQPQHF. In DNA, the CDR3 is TGTGCCAGCAGTTTATCGTGGGGAGAATTAAATCAGCCCCAGCATTTT. The chain has TRBV27 and TRBJ1-5; no clear D gene. The germline V and J ends were trimmed by 0 bases and 4 bases, with 13 bases remaining between them. CDR1 and CDR2 (germline): MNHEY, SMNVEV (reference sequence). The CDR3 covers 16 residues.

The chain recombines TRBV28 with TRBJ2-1; 11 bases are a match to TRBD1. Germline V gene sequence: CDR1 MDHEN, CDR2 SYDVKM. The V segment lost 2 bases and the J segment 3 bases; nucleotides outside the gene matches: 3. CDR3 size: 16 residues. The CDR3 DNA sequence: TGTGCCAGCAGTTTAGCCGGGACAGGGGGCTACAATGAGCAGTTCTTC. Its translation: CASSLAGTGGYNEQFF.

The J gene is TRBJ1-6, the V gene TRBV19, with TRBD1 matching over 11 bases. Unmatched junction bases numbered 4, after V lost 6 bases and J lost 9 bases. The CDR3 length is 14 residues. Germline CDR1 reads LNHDA; CDR2 reads SQIVND (reference sequence). The CDR3 reads CASRGQGDGSPLHF. The CDR3 DNA is TGTGCCAGTAGGGGACAGGGGGATGGTTCACCCCTCCACTTT.

The rearrangement uses TRBV6-4 and TRBJ1-1; D remains ambiguous. V was trimmed by 5 bases and J by 1 base, leaving 8 bases between them. The CDR3 consists of 13 residues. CDR1 and CDR2 (germline): MRHNA, SNTAGT. This CDR3 reads CASSQRENTEAFF. In DNA, the CDR3 is TGTGCCAGCAGTCAGCGGGAGAACACTGAAGCTTTCTTT.

The chain combines TRBV11-1 with TRBJ1-1, with no clear D. The CDR3 covers 13 residues. CDR1 is SGHAT, CDR2 FQDESV, per germline (reference sequence). Trimming cost V 2 bases and J 0 bases, with 4 bases left between them. This chain's CDR3 is CASSLTVNTEAFF. CDR3 in DNA: TGTGCCAGCAGCTTAACAGTGAACACTGAAGCTTTCTTT.

The CDR3 protein is CASSSGTSAYEQYF. CDR3 in DNA: TGTGCCAGCAGTTCCGGGACTAGCGCCTACGAGCAGTACTTC. This chain uses TRBV28 with TRBJ2-7; TRBD2 aligns across 10 bases. The CDR3 spans 14 residues. The V gene end was trimmed by 4 bases and the J gene end by 2 bases; junction bases not matched to a gene: 2. Germline V gene data show CDR1 as MDHEN and CDR2 as SYDVKM.

This chain uses TRBV5-4 with TRBJ1-2, with TRBD1 matching 8 bases. The CDR3 is made up of 19 amino acids. The V gene end was trimmed by 5 bases and the J gene end by 3 bases; junction bases not matched to a gene: 21. Germline loops: CDR1 SGHNT, CDR2 YYREEE (reference sequence). The CDR3 is CASSHDTGQGALSDYGYTF. Written as DNA, the CDR3 is TGTGCCAGCAGTCACGACACCGGGCAGGGGGCTCTATCTGACTATGGCTACACCTTC.

V gene TRBV24-1 combines with J gene TRBJ2-1, with no clear D. CDR1 is KGHDR and CDR2 is SFDVKD in the germline V gene. V was clipped by 6 bases and J by 8 bases, with 10 bases between them. The CDR3 sequence is 12 residues long. The CDR3 sequence is CATSRSTYEQFF. The CDR3 coding sequence is TGTGCCACCAGTAGGAGTACTTATGAGCAGTTCTTC.

The rearrangement links TRBV30 to TRBJ2-3; weak D call: TRBD1 (6 bases). Trimming cost V 0 bases and J 2 bases, with 9 bases left between them. The CDR3 contains 14 residues. CDR1 is GTSNPN and CDR2 is SVGIG in the germline V gene (reference sequence). The CDR3 nucleotides are TGTGCCTGGAGTGTAGGACAGATCACAGATACGCAGTATTTT. It is translated as CAWSVGQITDTQYF.

This chain connects TRBV5-1 to TRBJ1-2, with no clear D. V gave up 3 bases and J gave up 5 bases, with 11 bases separating them. From germline, CDR1 is SGHRS and CDR2 YFSETQ. The CDR3 sequence is 13 residues long. The CDR3 here is CASSSSGLYGYTF. In DNA, the CDR3 is TGCGCCAGCAGCTCCTCGGGTCTTTATGGCTACACCTTC.

V and J are TRBV5-3 and TRBJ1-1; 10 bases match TRBD1. TRBV5-3 is filed as an ORF, its function uncertain. CDR3 length: 18 residues. V was clipped by 0 bases and J by 1 base; unmatched bases: 9. CDR3 sequence (DNA): TGTGCCAGAAGCTTGGAGAGGACAGGGGGTTTACGGAACACTGAAGCTTTCTTT. Protein sequence: CARSLERTGGLRNTEAFF.

J is TRBJ2-7 and V is TRBV10-3; 10 bases line up with TRBD2. Looked up from germline, CDR1 is ENHRY and CDR2 is SYGVKD. V was clipped by 11 bases and J by 5 bases; unmatched bases: 12. This CDR3 is 14 amino acids long. The CDR3 reads CASHRGLAAHEQYF. CDR3 bases: TGTGCCTCCCACCGTGGACTAGCGGCCCACGAGCAGTACTTC.